The 26 T cell receptor beta chains below all came from one sample that was sequenced in a study of blood T cell repertoires in COVID-19. Using immunoSEQ multiplex PCR, the repertoire was profiled, and TCRdb retains in-frame clones only, with some absent. The sample has about 80,000 clones, approximately 76% seen once. The sample consisted of peripheral blood. These receptors all come from a man between 70 and 80 years old with active or convalescent COVID-19.

The chain joins TRBV30 to TRBJ2-5; 9 positions match TRBD1. V dropped 8 bases and J dropped 5; count of bases not matched to a gene: 6. Per germline, CDR1 GTSNPN and CDR2 SVGIG (reference sequence). CDR3 size: 12 residues. The CDR3 sequence: CAEDRGRETQYF. As DNA, the CDR3 is TGTGCCGAGGACAGGGGTAGGGAGACCCAGTACTTC.

The sample holds one count of this clone. This rearrangement joins TRBV2 to TRBJ2-1, with D maybe TRBD2 (6 bases). Trimming pared 6 bases from V and 6 bases from J, leaving 9 bases between. The germline gives CDR1 SNHLY, CDR2 FYNNEI. The CDR3 has 12 residues. In DNA, the CDR3 is TGTGCCAGCAGGCGGGAATTCAATGAGCAGTTCTTC. Translating gives CASRREFNEQFF. The variable domain in full, completed from reference TRBV2 and TRBJ2-1, reads EPEVTQTPSHQVTQMGQEVILRCVPISNHLYFYWYRQILGQKVEFLVSFYNNEISEKSEIFDDQFSVERPDGSNFTLKIRSTKLEDSAMYFCASRREFNEQFFGPGTRLTVL.

This clone was observed a handful of times. The chain uses TRBV5-1 and TRBJ1-4; D possibly corresponds to TRBD1 (5 bases). The germline V gene encodes CDR1 SGHRS and CDR2 YFSETQ. The CDR3 loop spans 15 amino acids. Deletions cut 0 bases from V and 7 bases from J, with 13 bases between. CDR3 DNA sequence: TGCGCCAGCAGCTTGGCCGGGGGGGATACTGAAAAACTGTTTTTT. The encoded protein is CASSLAGGDTEKLFF.

This chain connects TRBV5-4 to TRBJ2-1, with 9 bases matching TRBD1. CDR3 length: 14 residues. Germline V CDR1 and CDR2: SGHNT, YYREEE (reference sequence). The ends lost 3 bases at V and 5 bases at J; junction bases unmatched: 3. This chain's CDR3 is CASSYGTGNNEQFF. Here the CDR3 DNA reads TGTGCCAGCAGCTACGGGACAGGGAACAATGAGCAGTTCTTC.

J is TRBJ1-4 and V is TRBV3-1 (or the pseudogene TRBV3-2); unclear D gene. The germline V and J ends were trimmed by 0 bases and 16 bases, with 15 bases remaining between them. Germline CDR1 and CDR2: LGHDT and YNNKEL (reference sequence). The CDR3 runs 13 residues. DNA of the CDR3: TGTGCCAGCAGCCAAGATCGCGGTCCCCTGAGGTTTTTT. Amino acids: CASSQDRGPLRFF.

This chain links TRBV7-9 with TRBJ1-3, with D maybe TRBD1 (6 bases). Germline CDR1 and CDR2: SEHNR and FQNEAQ (reference sequence). Trimming took off 3 bases at V and 2 bases at J, with 11 bases between the two ends. The CDR3 spans 15 residues. Here the CDR3 reads CASSFGGLTGNTIYF. In DNA, the CDR3 is TGTGCCAGCAGCTTCGGGGGGCTGACTGGAAACACCATATATTTT.

The V gene is TRBV30, the J gene TRBJ2-7, with 8 nucleotides matching TRBD1. V trimming: 1 base; J trimming: 4 bases; junction bases outside the gene matches: 3. Germline CDR1 reads GTSNPN; CDR2 reads SVGIG (reference sequence). The CDR3 has 13 residues. CDR3 sequence (DNA): TGTGCCTGGAGTGGGCAGGGGGCTTACGAGCAGTACTTC. Its protein product is CAWSGQGAYEQYF.

The V call is TRBV6-1, the J call TRBJ2-1, with 11 bases fitting TRBD2. Germline trimming cut 2 bases from V and 4 bases from J; bases unmatched to any gene: 7. The CDR3 is made up of 17 amino acids. Germline V gene lookup returns CDR1 MNHNS and CDR2 SASEGT. The CDR3 DNA is TGTGCCAGCAGTGAACGTGTGTCTAGCGGGGGGTACAATGAGCAGTTCTTC. As protein: CASSERVSSGGYNEQFF.

The chain carries TRBV9 and TRBJ1-5; D gene uncertain. Germline V gene sequence: CDR1 SGDLS, CDR2 YYNGEE. The CDR3 is 15 residues long. The V end lost 0 bases, the J end lost 6 bases, and 13 bases lay between the germline ends. The CDR3 region has the DNA TGTGCCAGCAGCGTAGATGTAACATCAGGTCAGCCCCAGCATTTT. Protein product: CASSVDVTSGQPQHF.

This clone was seen a few times. This chain joins TRBV7-3 and TRBJ2-7; 7 bases match TRBD2. This CDR3 comprises 14 residues. Germline-derived CDR1 and CDR2 are SGHTA and FQGTGA. Losses at the gene ends were 2 bases for V and 5 bases for J; bases not matched to a gene: 6. CDR3 sequence: CASSLGPGGNEQYF. CDR3 in DNA: TGTGCCAGCAGCTTAGGACCCGGGGGGAACGAGCAGTACTTC.

The V gene is TRBV6-5, the J gene TRBJ1-1; TRBD1 might be the D (6 bases). The CDR3 sequence is 13 residues long. The V gene lost 7 bases and the J gene lost 11 bases, with 20 bases spanning the gap. Germline V lookup: CDR1 MNHEY, CDR2 SVGAGI. The CDR3 sequence: CASNPPGHLGAFF. The CDR3 DNA reads TGTGCCAGCAATCCCCCGGGACATTTAGGGGCTTTCTTT.

J is TRBJ2-6 and V is TRBV3-1 (or the pseudogene TRBV3-2); D remains unclear. Looked up from germline, CDR1 is LGHDT and CDR2 is YNNKEL (reference sequence). Trimming shortened V by 1 base and J by 2 bases, and 6 bases separated the two germline ends. This CDR3 spans 15 amino acids. The CDR3 DNA follows: TGTGCCAGCAGCCAAGCCCAAACTGGGGCCAACGTCCTGACTTTC. This gives the protein CASSQAQTGANVLTF.

The rearrangement joins TRBV11-2 to TRBJ2-2; 12 nucleotides match TRBD1. V lost 1 base and J lost 5; bases outside the gene matches: 2. This CDR3 contains 16 residues. CDR1 SGHAT and CDR2 FQNNGV come from the germline V gene. The CDR3 DNA reads TGTGCCAGCAGCTTAGGGGACAGGGGGCGGACCGGGGAGCTGTTTTTT. As protein: CASSLGDRGRTGELFF. The entire variable domain, with the rest obtained from reference TRBV11-2 and TRBJ2-2, is as follows: EAGVAQSPRYKIIEKRQSVAFWCNPISGHATLYWYQQILGQGPKLLIQFQNNGVVDDSQLPKDRFSAERLKGVDSTLKIQPAKLEDSAVYLCASSLGDRGRTGELFFGEGSRLTVL.

The chain employs TRBV7-9 and TRBJ2-5; D gene ambiguous. The V end was cut by 5 bases, the J end by 7 bases, with 8 bases between. There are 11 residues in the CDR3. CDR1 SEHNR and CDR2 FQNEAQ come from the germline V gene (reference sequence). CDR3 region: CASSPQRTQYF. The CDR3 nucleotides are TGTGCCAGCAGCCCTCAGCGGACCCAGTACTTC.

V gene TRBV5-1 combines with J gene TRBJ2-7, with TRBD1 as a possible D gene (5 bases). V was pared by 0 bases and J by 5 bases, with 15 bases between. This CDR3 is built from 15 residues. Germline CDR1 reads SGHRS; CDR2 reads YFSETQ. The CDR3: CASSLAWGQGNEQYF. DNA for the CDR3: TGCGCCAGCAGCTTGGCCTGGGGCCAGGGTAACGAGCAGTACTTC.

The chain recombines TRBV15 with TRBJ1-1, with TRBD1 matching over 8 bases. This CDR3 region has 19 residues. Germline V gene data show CDR1 as LNHNV and CDR2 as YYDKDF (reference sequence). The trim removed 3 bases at V and 3 bases at J, leaving 18 bases unmatched. Here the CDR3 reads CATSSWDSGGAGPDTEAFF. The CDR3 DNA reads TGTGCCACCAGCAGTTGGGACTCAGGGGGCGCGGGGCCCGACACTGAAGCTTTCTTT.

V and J are TRBV11-2 and TRBJ1-3; D is unclear. Germline V gene data show CDR1 as SGHAT and CDR2 as FQNNGV. The V end lost 5 bases, the J end lost 1 base, and 21 bases lay between the germline ends. This CDR3 has 18 residues. As DNA, the CDR3 is TGTGCCAGCAGCCCCGGTTATGGTTTATCGCAATCTGGAAACACCATATATTTT. Translated, it gives CASSPGYGLSQSGNTIYF.

V usage is TRBV6-1 and J usage is TRBJ2-5; 7 bases align to TRBD2. The CDR3 has 17 amino acids. Germline-derived CDR1 and CDR2 are MNHNS and SASEGT. V shed 1 base, J shed 4 bases, and the junction held 12 bases outside the gene matches. The CDR3 DNA reads as TGTGCCAGCAGTGAAGGATTGATCCGGGGGGATCGAGAGACCCAGTACTTC. Protein: CASSEGLIRGDRETQYF.

The chain uses TRBV24-1 and TRBJ2-1; TRBD1 matches at 8 bases. CDR1 KGHDR and CDR2 SFDVKD come from the germline V gene. This CDR3 has 16 amino acids. The trim removed 4 bases at V and 0 bases at J, leaving 4 bases unmatched. The DNA for the CDR3 is TGTGCCACCAGTGACCTAACAGGGGGCTCCTACAATGAGCAGTTCTTC. Translating it yields CATSDLTGGSYNEQFF.

With respect to this clone: One junction end does not reproduce the germline sequence, and a read error may be involved. The chain couples TRBV3-1 (or the pseudogene TRBV3-2) to TRBJ2-7, with D perhaps TRBD1 (6 bases). The CDR3 sequence is 13 residues long. Germline V gene data show CDR1 as LGHDT and CDR2 as YNNKEL (reference sequence). As DNA, the CDR3 is TGTGCCAGCTCTCCACCCTCCGGGACACCCAGCTCTTTC. Protein: CASSPPSGTPSSF.

The chain employs TRBV11-2 and TRBJ1-2; maybe TRBD1 (5 bases). Germline V gives CDR1 SGHAT, CDR2 FQNNGV. This CDR3 comprises 14 residues. V lost 3 bases, J lost 5 bases, and 13 bases lay in between. This CDR3 reads CASSFGRVGYGYTF. CDR3 DNA sequence: TGTGCCAGCAGCTTCGGCAGGGTGGGTTATGGCTACACCTTC. Full variable domain (missing parts from reference TRBV11-2 and TRBJ1-2): EAGVAQSPRYKIIEKRQSVAFWCNPISGHATLYWYQQILGQGPKLLIQFQNNGVVDDSQLPKDRFSAERLKGVDSTLKIQPAKLEDSAVYLCASSFGRVGYGYTFGSGTRLTVV.

The rearrangement links TRBV6-5 to TRBJ2-1; 9 positions match TRBD1. This CDR3 contains 14 residues. Per the germline V gene, CDR1 is MNHEY and CDR2 is SVGAGI. The junction had 7 bases not matched to a gene; V was cut back by 5 bases and J by 8 bases. The CDR3 DNA sequence: TGTGCCAGCAGTAAGGGACAGGGTTTGGATGAGCAGTTCTTC. Translation gives CASSKGQGLDEQFF.

The V call is TRBV19, the J call TRBJ1-3; tentatively, D is TRBD1 (6 bases). V lost 7 bases, J lost 0 bases, and 16 bases lay in between. This CDR3 has 16 amino acids. Germline V gives CDR1 LNHDA, CDR2 SQIVND (reference sequence). The CDR3 region is CASISGQGSSGNTIYF. The CDR3 nucleotides are TGTGCCAGTATTTCGGGACAAGGCAGCTCTGGAAACACCATATATTTT.

This chain connects TRBV19 to TRBJ2-7, with TRBD1 identical over 7 bases. The trim removed 8 bases at V and 3 bases at J, leaving 4 bases unmatched. Germline V CDR1 and CDR2: LNHDA, SQIVND (reference sequence). The CDR3 is 12 residues long. CDR3 loop: CASSGQIYEQYF. CDR3 DNA sequence: TGTGCCAGTTCGGGACAGATCTACGAGCAGTACTTC.

The CDR3 DNA sequence: TGTGCCAGCAGCGGGACACTGGAAAACGGATCCCTCCACTTT. Its protein is CASSGTLENGSLHF. J is TRBJ1-6 and V is TRBV28; perhaps TRBD1 as D (6 bases). CDR3 length: 14 residues. V lost 6 bases to trimming and J lost 14 bases, with 20 bases between them. Germline V gives CDR1 MDHEN, CDR2 SYDVKM.

V and J are TRBV19 and TRBJ1-4; TRBD1 matches at 7 bases. Per the germline V gene, CDR1 is LNHDA and CDR2 is SQIVND (reference sequence). CDR3 length: 17 amino acids. J lost 3 bases, V lost 4 bases, and 11 bases had no gene match. CDR3 nucleotide sequence: TGTGCCAGTAGTACACTCCCCCAGGACAGGCCTAATGAAAAACTGTTTTTT. Residues: CASSTLPQDRPNEKLFF.